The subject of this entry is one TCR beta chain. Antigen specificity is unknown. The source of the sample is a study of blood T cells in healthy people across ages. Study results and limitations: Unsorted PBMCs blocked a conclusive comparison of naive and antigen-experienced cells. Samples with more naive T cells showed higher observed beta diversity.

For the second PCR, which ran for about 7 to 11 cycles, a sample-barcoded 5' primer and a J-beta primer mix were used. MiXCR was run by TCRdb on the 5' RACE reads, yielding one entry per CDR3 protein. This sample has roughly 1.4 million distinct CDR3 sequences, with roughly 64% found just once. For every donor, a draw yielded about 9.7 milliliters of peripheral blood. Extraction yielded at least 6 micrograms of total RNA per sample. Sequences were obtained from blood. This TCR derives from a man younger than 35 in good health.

Written as DNA, the CDR3 is TGTGCCAGCAGTTTGTGGGTTCCCAGGGCCGGGGAGCTGTTTTTT. Translated: CASSLWVPRAGELFF. This chain uses TRBV12-3 or TRBV12-4 with TRBJ2-2; TRBD1 might be the D (5 bases). Trimming left V 3 bases short and J 6 bases short, with 14 bases between. The CDR3 sequence is 15 residues long.